One TCR beta chain is described in this entry. Sequencing used immunoSEQ multiplex PCR; TCRdb keeps in-frame clones, though not all of them. The sample has under 250,000 clones, around nine tenths seen once; the top ten hold roughly 2.5%. The CDR3 spans 14 residues. Germline V CDR1 and CDR2: MNHEY, SMNVEV (reference sequence). The V and J ends lost 3 bases and 3 bases, in that order; junction bases with no gene match: 2. The data stem from a study of cytomegalovirus exposure and HLA in healthy donors. This TCR was sampled from a man between 18 and 35 years old in good health and CMV-seronegative. The material sequenced was PBMCs. V and J are TRBV27 and TRBJ2-7; 10 nucleotides agree with TRBD1. CDR3 nucleotides: TGTGCCAGCAGTTTCCGGGACAGGGGCTACGAGCAGTACTTC. Translating it yields CASSFRDRGYEQYF.